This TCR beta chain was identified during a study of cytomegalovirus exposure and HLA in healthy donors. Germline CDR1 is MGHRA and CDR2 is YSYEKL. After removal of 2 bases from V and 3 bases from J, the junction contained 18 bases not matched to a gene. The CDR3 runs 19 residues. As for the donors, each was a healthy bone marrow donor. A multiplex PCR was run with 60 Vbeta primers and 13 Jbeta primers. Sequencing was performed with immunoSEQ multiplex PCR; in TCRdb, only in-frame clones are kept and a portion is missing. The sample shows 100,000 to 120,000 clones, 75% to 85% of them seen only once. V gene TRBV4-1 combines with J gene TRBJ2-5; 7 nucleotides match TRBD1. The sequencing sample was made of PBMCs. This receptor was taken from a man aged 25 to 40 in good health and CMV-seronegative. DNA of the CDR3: TGCGCCAGCAGCCAAAAAAGGGGCAGGGGGTTAGGTTGGGAAGAGACCCAGTACTTC. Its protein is CASSQKRGRGLGWEETQYF.